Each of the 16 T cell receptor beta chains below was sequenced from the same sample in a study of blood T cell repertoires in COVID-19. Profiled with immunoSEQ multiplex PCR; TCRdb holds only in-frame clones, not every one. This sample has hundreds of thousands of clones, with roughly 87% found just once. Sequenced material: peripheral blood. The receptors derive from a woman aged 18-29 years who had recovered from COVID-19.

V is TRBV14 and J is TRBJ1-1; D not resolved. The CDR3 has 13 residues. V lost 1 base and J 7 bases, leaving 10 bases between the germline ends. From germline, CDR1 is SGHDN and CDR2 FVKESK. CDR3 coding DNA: TGTGCCAGCAGCCAAGTTGGTCTCGGTGAAGCTTTCTTT. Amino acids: CASSQVGLGEAFF.

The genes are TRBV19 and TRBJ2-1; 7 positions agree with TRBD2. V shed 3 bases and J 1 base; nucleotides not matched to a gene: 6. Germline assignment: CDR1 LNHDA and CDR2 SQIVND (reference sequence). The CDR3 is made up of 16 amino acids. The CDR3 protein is CASSIRAGLSYNEQFF. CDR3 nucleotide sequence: TGTGCCAGTAGTATTCGGGCGGGACTATCCTACAATGAGCAGTTCTTC.

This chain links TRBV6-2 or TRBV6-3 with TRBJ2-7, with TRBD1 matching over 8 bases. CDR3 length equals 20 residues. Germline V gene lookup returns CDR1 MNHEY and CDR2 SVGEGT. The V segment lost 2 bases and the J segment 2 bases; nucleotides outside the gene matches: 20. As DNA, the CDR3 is TGTGCCAGCAGTTACCAATTTGGGACAGGTTTCATATCGGACCCCTACGAGCAGTACTTC. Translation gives CASSYQFGTGFISDPYEQYF.

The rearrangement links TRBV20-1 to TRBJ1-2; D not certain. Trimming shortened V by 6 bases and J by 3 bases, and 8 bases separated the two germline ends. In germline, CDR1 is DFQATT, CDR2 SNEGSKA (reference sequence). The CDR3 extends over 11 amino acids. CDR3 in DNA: TGCAGTGCCTCTCTTGACTATGGCTACACCTTC. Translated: CSASLDYGYTF.

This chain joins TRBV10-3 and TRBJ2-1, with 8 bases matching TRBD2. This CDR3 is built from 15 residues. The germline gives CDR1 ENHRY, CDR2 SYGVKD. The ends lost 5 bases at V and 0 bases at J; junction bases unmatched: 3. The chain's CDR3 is CAISPSGSSYNEQFF. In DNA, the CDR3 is TGTGCCATCAGTCCCAGCGGGAGCTCCTACAATGAGCAGTTCTTC.

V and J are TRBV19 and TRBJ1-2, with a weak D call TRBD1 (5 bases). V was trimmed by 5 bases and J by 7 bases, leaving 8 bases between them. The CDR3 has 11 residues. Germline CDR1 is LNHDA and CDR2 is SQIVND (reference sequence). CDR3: CASSDQGGYTF. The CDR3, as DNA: TGTGCCAGTAGTGACCAGGGTGGCTACACCTTC.

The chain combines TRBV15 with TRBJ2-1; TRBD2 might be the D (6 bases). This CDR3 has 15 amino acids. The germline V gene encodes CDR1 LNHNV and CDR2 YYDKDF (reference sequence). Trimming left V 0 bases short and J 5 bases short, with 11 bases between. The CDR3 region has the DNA TGTGCCACCAGCAGAGATTTAGCGGACGACAATGAGCAGTTCTTC. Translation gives CATSRDLADDNEQFF.

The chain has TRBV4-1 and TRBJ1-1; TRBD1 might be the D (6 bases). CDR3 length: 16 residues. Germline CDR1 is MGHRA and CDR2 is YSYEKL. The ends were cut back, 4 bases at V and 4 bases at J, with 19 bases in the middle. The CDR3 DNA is TGCGCCAGCAGCCCAAGATACAGGGAAGAGGGCACTGAAGCTTTCTTT. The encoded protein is CASSPRYREEGTEAFF.

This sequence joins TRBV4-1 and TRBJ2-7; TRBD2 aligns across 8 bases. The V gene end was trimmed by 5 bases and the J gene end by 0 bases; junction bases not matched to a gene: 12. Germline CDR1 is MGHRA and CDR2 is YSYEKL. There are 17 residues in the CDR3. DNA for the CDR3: TGCGCCAGCAGCGCGCCCCTTGGACTAGCCAGCTCCTACGAGCAGTACTTC. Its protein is CASSAPLGLASSYEQYF.

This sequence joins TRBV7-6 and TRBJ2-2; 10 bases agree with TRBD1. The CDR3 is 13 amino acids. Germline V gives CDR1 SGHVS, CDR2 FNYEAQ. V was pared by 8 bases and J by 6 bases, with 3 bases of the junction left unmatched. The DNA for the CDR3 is TGTGCCAGCGGGACAGGGGTTGCCGGGGAGCTGTTTTTT. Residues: CASGTGVAGELFF.

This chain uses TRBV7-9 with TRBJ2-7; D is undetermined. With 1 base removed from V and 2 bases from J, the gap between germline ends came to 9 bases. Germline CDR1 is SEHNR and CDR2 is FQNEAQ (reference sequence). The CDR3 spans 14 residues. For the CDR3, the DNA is TGTGCCAGCAGCTTAGAACAGCCGACCTACGAGCAGTACTTC. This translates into CASSLEQPTYEQYF.

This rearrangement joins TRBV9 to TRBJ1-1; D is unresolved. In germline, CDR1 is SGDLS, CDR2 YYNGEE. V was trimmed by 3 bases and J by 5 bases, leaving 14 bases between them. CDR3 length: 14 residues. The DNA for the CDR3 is TGTGCCAGCAGCGGGGCCTCTGATGGGACTGAAGCTTTCTTT. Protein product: CASSGASDGTEAFF.

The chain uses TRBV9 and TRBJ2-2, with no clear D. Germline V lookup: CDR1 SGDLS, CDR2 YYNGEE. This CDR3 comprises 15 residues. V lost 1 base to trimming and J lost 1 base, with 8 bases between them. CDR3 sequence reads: CASSVWSRNTGELFF. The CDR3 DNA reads TGTGCCAGCAGCGTATGGTCCAGGAACACCGGGGAGCTGTTTTTT.

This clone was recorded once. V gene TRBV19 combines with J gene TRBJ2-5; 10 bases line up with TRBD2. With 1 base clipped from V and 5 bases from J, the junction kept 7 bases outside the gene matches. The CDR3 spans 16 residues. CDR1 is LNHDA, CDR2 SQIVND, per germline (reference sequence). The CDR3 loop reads CASSIVGLAARETQYF. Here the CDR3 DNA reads TGTGCCAGTAGTATAGTCGGACTAGCGGCCCGGGAGACCCAGTACTTC.

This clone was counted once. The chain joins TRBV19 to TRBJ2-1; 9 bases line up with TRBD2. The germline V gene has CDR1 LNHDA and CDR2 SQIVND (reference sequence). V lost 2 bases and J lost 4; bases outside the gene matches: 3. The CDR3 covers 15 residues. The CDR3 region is CASSISSGIYNEQFF. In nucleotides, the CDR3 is TGTGCCAGTAGTATATCTAGCGGGATATACAATGAGCAGTTCTTC.

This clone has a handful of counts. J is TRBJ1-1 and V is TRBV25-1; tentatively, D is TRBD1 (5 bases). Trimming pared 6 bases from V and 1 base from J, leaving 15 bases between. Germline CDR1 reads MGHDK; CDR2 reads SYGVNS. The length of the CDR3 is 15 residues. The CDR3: CASSRFRDSNTEAFF. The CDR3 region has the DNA TGTGCCAGCAGCCGTTTCAGGGACTCGAACACTGAAGCTTTCTTT.